This TCR beta chain was recorded in a study of Graves' ophthalmopathy and Graves' hyperthyroidism. General study findings and limits: At just over 70% sensitivity and roughly 72% specificity, the model predicted progression of the ophthalmopathy.

Patients were excluded if they had other autoimmune diseases or uncontrolled infections, and likewise if pregnancy or lactation applied. A diagnosis was made from clinical symptoms together with serum thyroxine, TRAb, thyroid ultrasound and orbital computed tomography. With regard to this clonotype: Its target is not known. One end of the junction does not line up with germline, which may come from a read error.

The CDR3 is 16 amino acids. The germline CDR1 and CDR2 sequences are ENHRY and SYGVKD. The study amplified TCR beta CDR3 regions using RNA transcripts. Following a first-round RT-PCR that used HTBI primers, a second-round multiplex PCR was carried out. TCRdb called the multiplex PCR reads again in MiXCR, with one record for every CDR3 protein. This table holds more than 1,000,000 distinct CDR3 sequences, around a third found once. The sequence derives from an adult man with Graves' hyperthyroidism. Sequenced input: peripheral blood or thyroid tissue (not recorded which). This rearrangement joins TRBV10-3 to TRBJ2-7; the match to TRBD2 covers 7 bases. The CDR3 sequence: CASSEVYGGRSYEQYF. As DNA, the CDR3 is TGTGCCAGCAGTGAAGTGTATGGCGGGAGATCCTACGAGCAGTACTTC.